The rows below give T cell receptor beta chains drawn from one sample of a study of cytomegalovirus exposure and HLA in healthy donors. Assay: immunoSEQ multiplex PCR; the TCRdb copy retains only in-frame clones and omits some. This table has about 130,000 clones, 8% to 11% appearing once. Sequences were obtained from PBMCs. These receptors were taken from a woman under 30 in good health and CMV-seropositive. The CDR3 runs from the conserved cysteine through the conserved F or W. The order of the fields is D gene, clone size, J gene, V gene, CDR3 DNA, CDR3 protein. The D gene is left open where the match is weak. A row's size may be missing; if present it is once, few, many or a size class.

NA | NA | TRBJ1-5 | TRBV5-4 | TGTGCCAGCAGCTGGGGGGGGGCGGGTCAGCCCCAGCATTTT | CASSWGGAGQPQHF
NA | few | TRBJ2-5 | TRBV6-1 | TGTGCCAGCAGTGAAGCGGTATGGTCCGGGGGAAGTCTGGCAGAGACCCAGTACTTC | CASSEAVWSGGSLAETQYF
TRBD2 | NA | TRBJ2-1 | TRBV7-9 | TGTGCCAGCAGTCAGAGCGGGAGCTACAATGAGCAGTTCTTC | CASSQSGSYNEQFF
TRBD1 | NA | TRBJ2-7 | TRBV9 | TGTGCCAGCAGCAACGAGGACAGGGATTACGAGCAGTACTTC | CASSNEDRDYEQYF
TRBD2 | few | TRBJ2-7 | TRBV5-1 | TGCGCCAGCAGTGAGCGGGAGGAATACGAGCAGTACTTC | CASSEREEYEQYF
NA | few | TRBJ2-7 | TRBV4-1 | TGCGCCAGCAGTGGTACGGGGGGCCCCTACGAGCAGTACTTC | CASSGTGGPYEQYF
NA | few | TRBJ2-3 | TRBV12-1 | TGTGCCAGCAGCCCGGGGTGGTGGGACTCTTGTATAACAGATACGCAGTATTTT | CASSPGWWDSCITDTQYF
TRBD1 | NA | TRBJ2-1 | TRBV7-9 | TGTGCCAGCAGCGGCCTAACTAGGACAGGCGGGAATGAGCAGTTCTTC | CASSGLTRTGGNEQFF
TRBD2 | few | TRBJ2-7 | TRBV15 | TGTGCCACCAGCTCACCGGCTAGCGGATACGAGCAGTACTTC | CATSSPASGYEQYF
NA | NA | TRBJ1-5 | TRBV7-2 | TGTGCCAGCAGCCCCGGCGACCGGGGAAATCAGCCCCAGCATTTT | CASSPGDRGNQPQHF
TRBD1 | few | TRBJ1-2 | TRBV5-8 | TGTGCCAGCAGCAAAAACACAGGGGGCGAGGGCTCTATGCGGTACACCTTC | CASSKNTGGEGSMRYTF
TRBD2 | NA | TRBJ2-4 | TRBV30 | TGTGCCTGGAGTCCGACTAGCGGGTCCATTCAGTACTTC | CAWSPTSGSIQYF
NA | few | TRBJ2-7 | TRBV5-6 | TGTGCCAGCAGCGCCAGGTACACCGGGACATTCTACGAGCAGTACTTC | CASSARYTGTFYEQYF
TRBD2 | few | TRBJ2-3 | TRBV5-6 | TGTGCCAGCAGCTTGGGTTTCGCGGGAGGCCTCCCAAACCAAGATACGCAGTATTTT | CASSLGFAGGLPNQDTQYF
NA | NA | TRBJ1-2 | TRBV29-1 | TGCAGCGTTGATTCCCTGGGGGCCCGGGGCTACACCTTC | CSVDSLGARGYTF
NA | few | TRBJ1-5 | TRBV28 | TGTGCCAGCAGTTTGGGGCAATATAGCAATCAGCCCCAGCATTTT | CASSLGQYSNQPQHF
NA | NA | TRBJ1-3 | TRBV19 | TGTGCCAGTAGTATGGACTGGCGAAACACCATATATTTT | CASSMDWRNTIYF
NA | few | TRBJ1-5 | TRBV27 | TGTGCCAGCAAGGGGCCCGGGCAGCCCCAGCATTTT | CASKGPGQPQHF
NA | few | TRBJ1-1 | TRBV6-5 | TGTGCCAGCACCTCGTTGACTGAAGCTTTCTTT | CASTSLTEAFF
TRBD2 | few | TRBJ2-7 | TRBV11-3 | TGTGCCAGCAGCCGGGAACCGGGACTAGCTGCCTACGAGCAGTACTTC | CASSREPGLAAYEQYF
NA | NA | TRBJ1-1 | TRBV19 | TGTGCCAGTAGACACCGTGCTTTACCCAGGAACACTGAAGCTTTCTTT | CASRHRALPRNTEAFF
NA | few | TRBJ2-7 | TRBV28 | TGTGCCAGCAGTCCGTCTACTGCGGGACCCTACGAGCAGTACTTC | CASSPSTAGPYEQYF
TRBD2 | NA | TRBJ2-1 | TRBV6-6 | TGTGCCAGCAGGGGGACTAGCGGGAGAGACAATGAGCAGTTCTTC | CASRGTSGRDNEQFF
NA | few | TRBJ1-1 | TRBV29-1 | TGCAGCGTTGGGAAGGGGCTGGACACTGAAGCTTTCTTT | CSVGKGLDTEAFF
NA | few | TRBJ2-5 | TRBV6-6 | TGTGCCAGCAGCACCGGGACTCAAGAGACCCAGTACTTC | CASSTGTQETQYF
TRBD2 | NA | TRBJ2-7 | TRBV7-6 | TGTGCCAGCAGCTTAGAGTCGGGGGGACCTACGGAGCAGTACTTC | CASSLESGGPTEQYF
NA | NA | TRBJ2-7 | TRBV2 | TGTGCCAGCAGTGAACAGGGAAAGCCCTACGAGCAGTACTTC | CASSEQGKPYEQYF
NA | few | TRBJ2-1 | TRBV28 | TGTGCCAGCATCGTCGGCCGAGGCCGGAATGAGCAGTTCTTC | CASIVGRGRNEQFF
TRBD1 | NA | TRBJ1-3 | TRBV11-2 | TGTGCCAGCAGCTTTGGGACAGGGGGAAACGGAAACACCATATATTTT | CASSFGTGGNGNTIYF
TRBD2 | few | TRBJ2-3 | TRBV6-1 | TGTGCCAGCAGGGGGACTAGCGGACCTCCAGATACGCAGTATTTT | CASRGTSGPPDTQYF
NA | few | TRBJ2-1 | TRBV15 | TGTGCCACCAGCAGACCCCAGGGAAATGAGCAGTTCTTC | CATSRPQGNEQFF
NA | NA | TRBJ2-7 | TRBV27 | TGTGCCAGCAGTATATTTCCTCTGTACGAGCAGTACTTC | CASSIFPLYEQYF
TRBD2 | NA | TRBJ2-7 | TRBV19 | TGTGCCAGTAGTTCTAGCGGGCGCCCAACCTACGAGCAGTACTTC | CASSSSGRPTYEQYF
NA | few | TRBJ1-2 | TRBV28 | TGTGCCAGCAGTTTCCCCGCGCCTAACTATGGCTACACCTTC | CASSFPAPNYGYTF
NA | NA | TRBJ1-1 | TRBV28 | TGTGCCAGCAGCGCTACAGGGCTCGGCACTGAAGCTTTCTTT | CASSATGLGTEAFF